The text below deals with one T cell receptor (beta chain). A multiplex PCR was run with 60 Vbeta primers and 13 Jbeta primers. The table came from immunoSEQ multiplex PCR; TCRdb's copy has only in-frame clones and leaves some out. The repertoire holds some 150,000 clones, with under 90% as singletons. The entry originates in a study of cytomegalovirus exposure and HLA in healthy donors. The sequence was obtained from a man aged 30-40 years in good health and CMV-seronegative. The sequencing input was PBMCs.

CDR3 sequence: CASSVDPGQGIQVEAFF. In nucleotides, the CDR3 is TGTGCCAGCAGCGTAGACCCGGGACAGGGGATACAAGTTGAAGCTTTCTTT. The V call is TRBV9, the J call TRBJ1-1; 10 bases match TRBD1. Trimming took 0 bases from V and 7 from J; bases not matched to a gene: 12. This CDR3 comprises 17 residues. Germline CDR1 SGDLS, CDR2 YYNGEE.